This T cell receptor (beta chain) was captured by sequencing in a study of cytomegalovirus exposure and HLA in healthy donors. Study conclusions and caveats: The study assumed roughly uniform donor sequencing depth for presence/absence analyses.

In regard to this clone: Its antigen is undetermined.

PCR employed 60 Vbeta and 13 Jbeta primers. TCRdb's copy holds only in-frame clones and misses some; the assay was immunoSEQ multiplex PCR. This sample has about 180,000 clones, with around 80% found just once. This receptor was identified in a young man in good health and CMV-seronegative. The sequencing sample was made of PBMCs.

In DNA form, the CDR3 reads TGTGCCAGCAGCTTAGCCTTCCAGGGTTCTGAAGCTTTCTTT. Amino acids: CASSLAFQGSEAFF. The rearrangement joins TRBV11-2 to TRBJ1-1, with a weak D call TRBD1 (5 bases). This CDR3 contains 14 residues. Trimming pared 1 base from V and 6 bases from J, leaving 12 bases between. Germline V CDR1 and CDR2: SGHAT, FQNNGV.